These 25 T cell receptor beta chains share one sample of origin, sequenced in a study of shared clonotypes between healthy human individuals. Sequenced by immunoSEQ multiplex PCR; TCRdb stores in-frame clones only, minus some. The sample holds about 490,000 clones, 76% seen once. The sample taken for sequencing was PBMCs. The receptor source for this set is a woman between 40 and 55 years old in good health. Some clones in this sample may be carry-over from other donors' samples.

The rearrangement uses TRBV5-4 and TRBJ2-1; TRBD2 aligns across 12 bases. CDR3 length: 15 residues. CDR1 and CDR2 (germline): SGHNT, YYREEE (reference sequence). With 1 base clipped from V and 7 bases from J, the junction kept 3 bases outside the gene matches. The CDR3 sequence: CASSLRLAGANEQFF. The DNA of the CDR3 is TGTGCCAGCAGCTTGCGACTAGCGGGAGCTAATGAGCAGTTCTTC.

The V call is TRBV5-5, the J call TRBJ2-7, with 8 nucleotides matching TRBD2. Germline lookup yields CDR1 SGHKS and CDR2 YYEKEE (reference sequence). The ends lost 4 bases at V and 1 base at J; junction bases unmatched: 4. This CDR3 region has 14 residues. The CDR3 region has the DNA TGTGCCAGCAGCAAGCTAGCGGGTTCCTACGAGCAGTACTTC. Translating gives CASSKLAGSYEQYF.

Concerning this clone itself: Distinct nucleotide sequences in the sample also encode this CDR3. The rearrangement joins TRBV25-1 to TRBJ2-3; TRBD2 is a possible D gene (5 bases). The germline CDR1 and CDR2 sequences are MGHDK and SYGVNS. V was cut by 5 bases and J by 2 bases, with 8 bases left in between. The CDR3 loop spans 13 amino acids. Here the CDR3 DNA reads TGTGCCAGCAGTCTGCGGGTCACAGATACGCAGTATTTT. Translated, it gives CASSLRVTDTQYF.

This chain connects TRBV19 to TRBJ2-4; 7 nucleotides line up with TRBD2. V lost 5 bases and J lost 1; bases outside the gene matches: 11. Germline loops: CDR1 LNHDA, CDR2 SQIVND (reference sequence). CDR3 length equals 17 residues. The CDR3 here is CASSSRLALRAKNIQYF. The DNA for the CDR3 is TGTGCCAGTAGTTCTCGACTAGCCCTGCGGGCCAAAAACATTCAGTACTTC. Drawing the rest from reference TRBV19 and TRBJ2-4, the complete variable domain is DGGITQSPKYLFRKEGQNVTLSCEQNLNHDAMYWYRQDPGQGLRLIYYSQIVNDFQKGDIAEGYSVSREKKESFPLTVTSAQKNPTAFYLCASSSRLALRAKNIQYFGAGTRLSVL.

This clone was detected a few times. The V call is TRBV7-8, the J call TRBJ2-4; 8 nucleotides align to TRBD2. CDR3 size: 17 residues. V lost 1 base, J lost 8 bases, and 13 bases stayed unmatched. Germline V lookup: CDR1 SGHVS, CDR2 FQNEAQ. The CDR3 loop reads CASSLEGAGASWDIQYF. DNA for the CDR3: TGTGCCAGCAGCTTAGAAGGAGCGGGGGCCTCTTGGGACATTCAGTACTTC.

As for this clone: A much larger clone differs by one base, so this may be a read error. CDR3 sequence (DNA): TGTGCCAGCAGCTCGCGGGAACAGGGAGTCACAGATACGCAGTATTTT. Its translation is CASSSREQGVTDTQYF. The chain employs TRBV5-4 and TRBJ2-3, with D tentatively TRBD1 or TRBD2 (6 bases each). CDR1 SGHNT and CDR2 YYREEE come from the germline V gene (reference sequence). V was shortened by 3 bases and J by 2 bases, with 16 bases between the two germline ends. The CDR3 has 16 residues.

The chain carries TRBV27 and TRBJ2-2; the match to TRBD1 covers 8 bases. The CDR3 runs to 16 residues. Germline trimming cut 3 bases from V and 4 bases from J; bases unmatched to any gene: 7. Germline CDR1 reads MNHEY; CDR2 reads SMNVEV (reference sequence). The DNA of the CDR3 is TGTGCCAGCAGTTTTTACAGGGGGTCGGGCACCGGGGAGCTGTTTTTT. Protein: CASSFYRGSGTGELFF.

This clone has a single count. The rearrangement links TRBV2 to TRBJ2-2, with D perhaps TRBD1 (5 bases). CDR3 length: 14 residues. Trimming took off 8 bases at V and 0 bases at J, with 10 bases between the two ends. Per the germline V gene, CDR1 is SNHLY and CDR2 is FYNNEI. CDR3 bases: TGTGCCAGCGCTGACAGCGCGAACACCGGGGAGCTGTTTTTT. Residues: CASADSANTGELFF.

The CDR3: CASSDWGGRNTEAFF. In DNA, the CDR3 is TGTGCCAGCAGTGATTGGGGAGGGAGGAACACTGAAGCTTTCTTT. The chain couples TRBV25-1 to TRBJ1-1; D not certain. Germline V CDR1 and CDR2: MGHDK, SYGVNS. V lost 3 bases to trimming and J lost 1 base, with 12 bases between them. The CDR3 spans 15 residues.

This clone has only a few counts. The V and J genes are TRBV7-2 and TRBJ2-1; 11 nucleotides line up with TRBD2. Germline V gene sequence: CDR1 SGHTA, CDR2 FQGNSA. This CDR3 region has 16 residues. J lost 7 bases, V lost 5 bases, and 10 bases had no gene match. The CDR3 spells CASSPGGTSGRNEQFF. The CDR3 coding sequence is TGTGCCAGCAGCCCCGGCGGGACTAGCGGTAGGAATGAGCAGTTCTTC. The complete variable domain, with remaining parts taken from reference TRBV7-2 and TRBJ2-1, reads GAGVSQSPSNKVTEKGKDVELRCDPISGHTALYWYRQSLGQGLEFLIYFQGNSAPDKSGLPSDRFSAERTGGSVSTLTIQRTQQEDSAVYLCASSPGGTSGRNEQFFGPGTRLTVL.

The rearrangement joins TRBV19 to TRBJ2-5; weak D call: TRBD2 (6 bases). This CDR3 region has 17 residues. Germline CDR1 is LNHDA and CDR2 is SQIVND (reference sequence). Trimming removed 3 bases from V and 4 bases from J, with 21 bases in between. The DNA of the CDR3 is TGTGCCAGTAGTATGTATCCGGAGGGCCCTTCGGGAGAGACCCAGTACTTC. It is translated as CASSMYPEGPSGETQYF.

The V call is TRBV7-3, the J call TRBJ2-3; D is possibly TRBD2 (7 bases). The germline gives CDR1 SGHTA, CDR2 FQGTGA. CDR3 length equals 14 residues. With 6 bases removed from V and 3 bases from J, the gap between germline ends came to 13 bases. CDR3 in DNA: TGTGCCAGCAGTACCGCGGGGGCTACAGATACGCAGTATTTT. Amino acids: CASSTAGATDTQYF.

This CDR3 is CASSFSGGETQYF. In DNA, the CDR3 is TGTGCCAGCAGCTTTAGTGGGGGGGAGACCCAGTACTTC. The chain couples TRBV7-2 to TRBJ2-5, with TRBD2 as a possible D gene (6 bases). The CDR3 has 13 amino acids. Germline CDR1 SGHTA, CDR2 FQGNSA. Trimming took off 3 bases at V and 5 bases at J, with 10 bases between the two ends.

The J gene is TRBJ2-3, the V gene TRBV7-3, with 10 positions matching TRBD1. The V gene's germline CDR1 is SGHTA and CDR2 FQGTGA. The CDR3 runs 14 residues. V dropped 5 bases and J dropped 5; count of bases not matched to a gene: 4. The CDR3 reads CASSPTGGQDTQYF. The DNA of the CDR3 is TGTGCCAGCAGCCCGACAGGGGGCCAAGATACGCAGTATTTT.

The rearrangement uses TRBV7-6 and TRBJ2-1; TRBD2 might be the D (5 bases). Germline V gene lookup returns CDR1 SGHVS and CDR2 FNYEAQ. Trimming stripped 1 base from V and 7 bases from J, with 11 bases between. This CDR3 spans 14 amino acids. CDR3 protein: CASSLVGVANEQFF. CDR3 DNA sequence: TGTGCCAGCAGCTTAGTCGGAGTAGCGAATGAGCAGTTCTTC. The whole variable domain, remainder taken from reference TRBV7-6 and TRBJ2-1, is GAGVSQSPRYKVTKRGQDVALRCDPISGHVSLYWYRQALGQGPEFLTYFNYEAQQDKSGLPNDRFSAERPEGSISTLTIQRTEQRDSAMYRCASSLVGVANEQFFGPGTRLTVL.

The chain employs TRBV7-2 and TRBJ1-3, with 7 positions matching TRBD1. J gave up 4 bases and V 5 bases, and 8 bases lay outside the gene matches. Germline V gene data show CDR1 as SGHTA and CDR2 as FQGNSA. CDR3 size: 15 residues. The CDR3, as DNA: TGTGCCAGCAGCCAGACAGGGTTAGCGGGAAACACCATATATTTT. The encoded protein is CASSQTGLAGNTIYF.

Many counts were recorded for this clone. The same CDR3 also results from other DNA sequences found in this sample. The chain has TRBV6-5 and TRBJ1-5; the D is unclear. V was clipped by 6 bases and J by 0 bases, with 6 bases between them. The CDR3 has 13 residues. CDR1 and CDR2 (germline): MNHEY, SVGAGI. The CDR3: CASRGNSNQPQHF. CDR3 nucleotide sequence: TGTGCCAGCAGAGGAAATAGCAATCAGCCCCAGCATTTT.

The J gene is TRBJ1-2, the V gene TRBV27, with 9 bases that match TRBD1. CDR3 length equals 15 residues. CDR1 is MNHEY and CDR2 is SMNVEV in the germline V gene (reference sequence). After removal of 6 bases from V and 4 bases from J, the junction contained 9 bases not matched to a gene. The CDR3 DNA sequence: TGTGCCAGCAGCCACCGGGCGGACAGGGGCTATGGCTACACCTTC. Protein sequence: CASSHRADRGYGYTF.

The CDR3 sequence is CASSPQGAVGELFF. The CDR3 bases are TGTGCCAGCAGTCCCCAGGGGGCGGTCGGGGAGCTGTTTTTT. This chain links TRBV11-2 with TRBJ2-2; 8 bases map to TRBD1. Germline V gene sequence: CDR1 SGHAT, CDR2 FQNNGV. The CDR3 contains 14 residues. J was trimmed by 7 bases and V by 6 bases; bases with no gene match: 7. The full variable domain, its missing parts supplied by reference TRBV11-2 and TRBJ2-2, is EAGVAQSPRYKIIEKRQSVAFWCNPISGHATLYWYQQILGQGPKLLIQFQNNGVVDDSQLPKDRFSAERLKGVDSTLKIQPAKLEDSAVYLCASSPQGAVGELFFGEGSRLTVL.

The chain joins TRBV27 to TRBJ2-1; D is unresolved. The CDR3 runs to 15 residues. Looked up from germline, CDR1 is MNHEY and CDR2 is SMNVEV (reference sequence). Trimming removed 7 bases from V and 4 bases from J, with 17 bases in between. CDR3 DNA sequence: TGTGCCAGCACTGGAGATTCCAAGCCTTACAATGAGCAGTTCTTC. It yields the protein CASTGDSKPYNEQFF.

Remarks on this clone: The limits of the CDR3 on the DNA are not certain, so only TCRdb's listed CDR3 is given. The CDR3 region is CASSNSVGEGTF. This chain links TRBV25-1 with TRBJ1-2. The CDR3 region is 12 residues in length, termini included. Germline values: CDR1 MGHDK, CDR2 SYGVNS.

The V and J genes are TRBV14 and TRBJ2-5; no clear D. Per germline, CDR1 SGHDN and CDR2 FVKESK. Trimming removed 5 bases at V and 5 bases at J, with 9 bases between. This CDR3 contains 12 residues. The CDR3 here is CASSTRAETQYF. DNA of the CDR3: TGTGCCAGCAGCACAAGGGCCGAGACCCAGTACTTC.

The rearrangement joins TRBV2 to TRBJ1-3; 7 bases align to TRBD1. Germline V lookup: CDR1 SNHLY, CDR2 FYNNEI. V was clipped by 5 bases and J by 4 bases; unmatched bases: 5. There are 14 residues in the CDR3. Written as DNA, the CDR3 is TGTGCCAGCAGTTCACAGGGGAGGGGAAACACCATATATTTT. Translating it yields CASSSQGRGNTIYF.

The chain has TRBV6-5 and TRBJ1-1, with 7 bases identical to TRBD1. Germline assignment: CDR1 MNHEY and CDR2 SVGAGI. The CDR3 extends over 14 amino acids. V dropped 6 bases and J dropped 0; count of bases not matched to a gene: 4. CDR3 nucleotide sequence: TGTGCCAGCAGCCGGGACAGACTGAACACTGAAGCTTTCTTT. It translates to CASSRDRLNTEAFF.

This chain connects TRBV27 to TRBJ2-7; D is uncertain. The germline V and J ends were trimmed by 2 bases and 0 bases, with 8 bases remaining between them. This CDR3 is built from 14 residues. Germline CDR1 MNHEY, CDR2 SMNVEV (reference sequence). DNA for the CDR3: TGTGCCAGCAGTTTACGGGCAGACTCCTACGAGCAGTACTTC. Translated, it gives CASSLRADSYEQYF.